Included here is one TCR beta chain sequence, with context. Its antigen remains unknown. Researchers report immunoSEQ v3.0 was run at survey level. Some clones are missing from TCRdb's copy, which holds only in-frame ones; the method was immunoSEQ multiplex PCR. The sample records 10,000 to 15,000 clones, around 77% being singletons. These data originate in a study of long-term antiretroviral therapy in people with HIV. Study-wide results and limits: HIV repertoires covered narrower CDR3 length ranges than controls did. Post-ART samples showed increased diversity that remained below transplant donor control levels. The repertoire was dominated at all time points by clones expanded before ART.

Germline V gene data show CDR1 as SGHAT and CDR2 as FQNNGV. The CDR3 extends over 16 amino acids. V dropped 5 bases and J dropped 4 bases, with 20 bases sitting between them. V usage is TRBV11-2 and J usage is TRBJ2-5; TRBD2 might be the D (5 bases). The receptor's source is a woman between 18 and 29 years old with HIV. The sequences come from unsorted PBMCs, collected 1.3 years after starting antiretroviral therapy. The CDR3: CASSPYGLGLRETQYF. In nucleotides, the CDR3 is TGTGCCAGCAGCCCCTACGGACTGGGCCTTCGAGAGACCCAGTACTTC.